The 17 T cell receptor beta chains below come from one sample, sequenced in a study of tumor-infiltrating lymphocytes in oesophageal squamous cell carcinoma. TCRdb reanalysed the PCR reads using MiXCR and keeps one entry per CDR3 protein. The table shows about 14,000 distinct CDR3 sequences, with around 50% occurring only once. Sequencing was performed on blood. Receptors originate from a male donor with esophageal squamous cell carcinoma.

This clonotype was recorded at least ten times. This chain uses TRBV5-1 with TRBJ2-2, with TRBD1 as a possible D gene (6 bases). The V gene's germline CDR1 is SGHRS and CDR2 YFSETQ. CDR3 length equals 15 residues. The V gene lost 0 bases and the J gene lost 2 bases, with 8 bases spanning the gap. The CDR3 loop is CASSLGDTNTGELFF. DNA for the CDR3: TGCGCCAGCAGCTTGGGGGACACCAACACCGGGGAGCTGTTTTTT.

This clonotype was seen a single time. This chain joins TRBV7-6 and TRBJ2-5; D is unclear. The J call may be in error: the DNA end matches TRBJ2-1 better. CDR1 and CDR2 from the germline V gene are SGHVS and FNYEAQ. This CDR3 region has 16 residues. The CDR3 DNA is TGTGCCAGCAGCTTGTTAGTGCCGAGCTCCTACAATGAGCAGTTCTTC. Amino acid sequence: CASSLLVPSSYNEQFF.

This clonotype has just a few counts. A read error may explain this, as a much larger clone is one base away. The chain joins TRBV19 to TRBJ2-1; no definite D call. Germline assignment: CDR1 LNHDA and CDR2 SQIVND (reference sequence). V was shortened by 0 bases and J by 10 bases, with 16 bases between the two germline ends. This CDR3 has 15 amino acids. The CDR3 nucleotides read TGTGCCAGTAGTATAGACCCAGCGTCAGTCTACGAGCAGTTCTTC. Residues: CASSIDPASVYEQFF. Full variable domain (remainder filled in from reference TRBV19 and TRBJ2-1): DGGITQSPKYLFRKEGQNVTLSCEQNLNHDAMYWYRQDPGQGLRLIYYSQIVNDFQKGDIAEGYSVSREKKESFPLTVTSAQKNPTAFYLCASSIDPASVYEQFFGPGTRLTVL.

By its share, this clonotype is medium-sized. The chain links TRBV10-3 to TRBJ2-3, with a possible D match to TRBD1 (5 bases). The V and J ends lost 10 bases and 3 bases respectively, with 17 bases between them. CDR1 is ENHRY, CDR2 SYGVKD, per germline. This CDR3 region has 14 residues. The DNA of the CDR3 is TGTGCCAGCAGGGCAGGGAAGATGACAGATACGCAGTATTTT. Residues: CASRAGKMTDTQYF.

V usage is TRBV6-1 and J usage is TRBJ1-5; D might be TRBD1 (5 bases). Per germline, CDR1 MNHNS and CDR2 SASEGT. The CDR3 has 14 amino acids. V lost 7 bases and J lost 5, with 15 bases in between. The CDR3 here is CASTVDSSDQPQHF. The CDR3 coding sequence is TGTGCCAGCACGGTAGACAGCTCGGATCAGCCCCAGCATTTT.

This clonotype was seen at least ten times. The rearrangement joins TRBV11-1 to TRBJ2-5; D remains ambiguous. The CDR3 contains 14 residues. V lost 5 bases and J 1 base, leaving 11 bases between the germline ends. The germline CDR1 and CDR2 sequences are SGHAT and FQDESV (reference sequence). The CDR3 DNA reads TGTGCCAGCAGCGACCGTTCTATCCAAGAGACCCAGTACTTC. It yields the protein CASSDRSIQETQYF.

This clonotype was seen ten or more times. The gene calls are TRBV24-1 and TRBJ1-4, with 7 bases that match TRBD1. Trimming took 3 bases from V and 3 from J; bases not matched to a gene: 3. CDR1 and CDR2 (germline): KGHDR, SFDVKD. The CDR3 has 15 residues. In nucleotides, the CDR3 is TGTGCCACCAGTGATAACGGACAGGCTAATGAAAAACTGTTTTTT. It yields the protein CATSDNGQANEKLFF.

This clonotype is large (0.1 to 1%) by share. This rearrangement joins TRBV7-8 to TRBJ1-1; perhaps TRBD1 as D (5 bases). Trimming cost V 2 bases and J 1 base, with 14 bases left between them. The CDR3 has 16 amino acids. Per the germline V gene, CDR1 is SGHVS and CDR2 is FQNEAQ. In nucleotides, the CDR3 is TGTGCCAGCAGCTTATTTTCAGGGTACACGAACACTGAAGCTTTCTTT. This sequence encodes CASSLFSGYTNTEAFF. Supplemented by reference TRBV7-8 and TRBJ1-1, the full variable domain reads GAGVSQSPRYKVAKRGQDVALRCDPISGHVSLFWYQQALGQGPEFLTYFQNEAQLDKSGLPSDRFFAERPEGSVSTLKIQRTQQEDSAVYLCASSLFSGYTNTEAFFGQGTRLTVV.

With regard to this clonotype: Since no conserved phenylalanine or tryptophan closes the CDR3, a read error is the likely cause. The DNA is omitted, as the CDR3 cannot be located on it reliably, and the CDR3 follows TCRdb's listing. The chain recombines TRBV11-2 with TRBJ1-1; the table's D call TRBD1 went unverified against the DNA. Germline V CDR1 and CDR2: SGHAT, FQNNGV. 15 amino acids form the CDR3, both terminal residues included. The CDR3 reads CASSFAQDMAYEQYS.

The chain carries TRBV6-5 and TRBJ2-3, with 10 bases identical to TRBD2. The DNA end lines up better with TRBJ2-7; the J call may be wrong. The V gene's germline CDR1 is MNHEY and CDR2 SVGAGI. The CDR3 runs 14 residues. In DNA form, the CDR3 reads TGTGCCAGCAGCTCCCATAGCGGGGGGTACGAGCAGTACTTC. It specifies CASSSHSGGYEQYF.

This clonotype was detected many times. The gene calls are TRBV5-4 and TRBJ2-7; 11 nucleotides line up with TRBD2. Germline V lookup: CDR1 SGHNT, CDR2 YYREEE (reference sequence). There are 15 residues in the CDR3. Trimming took 1 base from V and 3 from J; bases not matched to a gene: 3. In nucleotides, the CDR3 is TGTGCCAGCAGCTTGACTAGCGGGAGTATCTACGAGCAGTACTTC. Residues: CASSLTSGSIYEQYF. The complete variable domain, with remaining parts taken from reference TRBV5-4 and TRBJ2-7, reads ETGVTQSPTHLIKTRGQQVTLRCSSQSGHNTVSWYQQALGQGPQFIFQYYREEENGRGNFPPRFSGLQFPNYSSELNVNALELDDSALYLCASSLTSGSIYEQYFGPGTRLTVT.

The genes are TRBV7-2 and TRBJ2-1, with D perhaps TRBD2 (5 bases). The V gene lost 1 base and the J gene lost 9 bases, with 13 bases spanning the gap. The CDR3 runs 14 residues. Germline V gene sequence: CDR1 SGHTA, CDR2 FQGNSA. The DNA for the CDR3 is TGTGCCAGCAGCTTAGAGCGGCAGGCCGGTGAGCAGTTCTTC. Translating gives CASSLERQAGEQFF. The variable domain in full, completed from reference TRBV7-2 and TRBJ2-1, reads GAGVSQSPSNKVTEKGKDVELRCDPISGHTALYWYRQSLGQGLEFLIYFQGNSAPDKSGLPSDRFSAERTGGSVSTLTIQRTQQEDSAVYLCASSLERQAGEQFFGPGTRLTVL.

The rearrangement links TRBV12-3 or TRBV12-4 to TRBJ2-3; TRBD2 aligns across 9 bases. Losses at the gene ends were 3 bases for V and 4 bases for J; bases not matched to a gene: 5. CDR3 length equals 15 residues. This chain's CDR3 is CASSFGSGGADTQYF. The CDR3 nucleotides read TGTGCCAGCAGTTTTGGTAGCGGGGGAGCAGATACGCAGTATTTT.

A few counts support this clonotype. The chain recombines TRBV7-2 with TRBJ2-3; D not resolved. CDR1 SGHTA and CDR2 FQGNSA come from the germline V gene. V was clipped by 1 base and J by 4 bases, with 6 bases between them. There are 13 residues in the CDR3. CDR3 DNA sequence: TGTGCCAGCAGCTTAGTTCCCCCAGATACGCAGTATTTT. Translating gives CASSLVPPDTQYF. The full variable domain, in which reference TRBV7-2 and TRBJ2-3 provide the parts outside the CDR3, is GAGVSQSPSNKVTEKGKDVELRCDPISGHTALYWYRQSLGQGLEFLIYFQGNSAPDKSGLPSDRFSAERTGGSVSTLTIQRTQQEDSAVYLCASSLVPPDTQYFGPGTRLTVL.

The J gene is TRBJ1-2, the V gene TRBV7-2; perhaps TRBD1 as D (5 bases). Trimming removed 1 base from V and 6 bases from J, with 6 bases in between. This CDR3 region has 12 residues. Germline V gene sequence: CDR1 SGHTA, CDR2 FQGNSA. The DNA of the CDR3 is TGTGCCAGCAGCTTAGTGGGGGATGGCTACACCTTC. As protein: CASSLVGDGYTF.

The chain carries TRBV6-1 and TRBJ1-2; maybe TRBD1 (6 bases). From germline, CDR1 is MNHNS and CDR2 SASEGT. The CDR3 loop spans 12 amino acids. Trimming left V 8 bases short and J 7 bases short, with 14 bases between. CDR3 amino acids: CASEGGLGGYTF. CDR3 nucleotide sequence: TGTGCCAGCGAGGGGGGGTTGGGTGGCTACACCTTC.

This rearrangement joins TRBV7-3 to TRBJ2-5, with D possibly being TRBD1 or TRBD2 (5 bases each). The tail of the sequence fits TRBJ2-7 better, so the J call may be wrong. CDR3 length: 13 residues. In germline, CDR1 is SGHTA, CDR2 FQGTGA. The CDR3 is CASSSGPTYEQYF. Written as DNA, the CDR3 is TGTGCCAGCAGCTCGGGACCAACCTACGAGCAGTACTTC.